Shown below are 20 T cell receptor beta chains from a single sample sequenced in a study of T cells in Graves' hyperthyroidism and ophthalmopathy. Researchers amplified the TCR beta CDR3 regions from RNA transcripts. First-round RT-PCR of the TCR CDR3 relied on the HTBI primer set. TCRdb passed the multiplex PCR reads through MiXCR, listing each CDR3 protein once. This table holds about 500,000 distinct CDR3 sequences, 16% found once. Sequenced material: blood. The receptor source for this set is a woman younger than 35 with Graves' hyperthyroidism.

The V call is TRBV7-9, the J call TRBJ2-3; D uncertain. The ends were cut back, 3 bases at V and 2 bases at J, with 9 bases in the middle. The CDR3 contains 14 residues. Germline V lookup: CDR1 SEHNR, CDR2 FQNEAQ (reference sequence). CDR3 residues: CASSLERYTDTQYF. The CDR3 region has the DNA TGTGCCAGCAGCTTGGAACGGTACACAGATACGCAGTATTTT.

The chain has TRBV6-2 or TRBV6-3 and TRBJ1-4, with 9 bases aligning to TRBD1. V was clipped by 6 bases and J by 7 bases; unmatched bases: 6. Germline CDR1 MNHEY, CDR2 SVGEGT. There are 14 residues in the CDR3. The CDR3 sequence: CASRTGTGSEKLFF. CDR3 DNA: TGTGCCAGCAGAACCGGGACAGGGAGTGAAAAACTGTTTTTT.

This clonotype was seen repeatedly, ten times or more. This chain connects TRBV24-1 to TRBJ2-1; maybe TRBD1 (8 bases). The length of the CDR3 is 17 residues. Between the trimmed V and J ends, which lost 4 bases and 9 bases, there was a span of 24 bases. CDR1 and CDR2 (germline): KGHDR, SFDVKD. This CDR3 reads CATSDSGQGGGVGEQFF. Here the CDR3 DNA reads TGTGCCACCAGTGACTCCGGACAGGGCGGGGGAGTGGGTGAGCAGTTCTTC.

This clonotype was observed many times. The gene calls are TRBV29-1 and TRBJ1-1; D gene uncertain. The CDR3 loop spans 14 amino acids. CDR1 and CDR2 (germline): SQVTM, ANQGSEA. V was trimmed by 3 bases and J by 3 bases, leaving 14 bases between them. The CDR3 bases are TGCAGCGTTGATATTGGAGACTTCCACACTGAAGCTTTCTTT. It translates to CSVDIGDFHTEAFF.

This clonotype came up many times. The chain employs TRBV6-1 and TRBJ1-2; no firm D call. The CDR3 length is 12 residues. V dropped 1 base and J dropped 6 bases, with 6 bases sitting between them. Per germline, CDR1 MNHNS and CDR2 SASEGT. The CDR3 DNA reads as TGTGCCAGCAGTGAAGGACGCGATGGCTACACCTTC. Translated: CASSEGRDGYTF.

This chain uses TRBV12-3 or TRBV12-4 with TRBJ1-4, with D perhaps matching TRBD1 (6 bases). The V gene lost 5 bases and the J gene lost 5 bases, with 15 bases spanning the gap. The CDR3 is 15 residues long. The CDR3 coding sequence is TGTGCCAGCAGTCGGGGGCGGTCTTTAAATGAAAAACTGTTTTTT. It is translated as CASSRGRSLNEKLFF.

This clonotype was seen repeatedly, ten times or more. In nucleotides, the CDR3 is TGTGCCAGCTCACCACCCGAAATGCAACCCTACAATGAGCAGTTCTTC. Translated: CASSPPEMQPYNEQFF. This rearrangement joins TRBV18 to TRBJ2-1; D is undetermined. CDR1 is KGHSH and CDR2 is LQKENI in the germline V gene. V lost 0 bases and J lost 2, with 11 bases in between. CDR3 length: 16 residues.

A few counts support this clonotype. The chain recombines TRBV7-2 with TRBJ1-3, with D uncertain. Germline lookup yields CDR1 SGHTA and CDR2 FQGNSA. CDR3 size: 16 residues. V lost 1 base and J 0 bases, leaving 10 bases between the germline ends. The CDR3, as DNA: TGTGCCAGCAGCTTAGAGGCTACGTACTCTGGAAACACCATATATTTT. This translates into CASSLEATYSGNTIYF. Combining the CDR3 with reference TRBV7-2 and TRBJ1-3 gives the whole variable domain GAGVSQSPSNKVTEKGKDVELRCDPISGHTALYWYRQSLGQGLEFLIYFQGNSAPDKSGLPSDRFSAERTGGSVSTLTIQRTQQEDSAVYLCASSLEATYSGNTIYFGEGSWLTVV.

At least ten counts were recorded for this clonotype. This chain uses TRBV7-9 with TRBJ2-7; no clear D gene. Germline CDR1 SEHNR, CDR2 FQNEAQ (reference sequence). V lost 5 bases, J lost 3 bases, and 8 bases lay in between. This CDR3 has 12 residues. The CDR3: CASSRGFYEQYF. In DNA form, the CDR3 reads TGTGCCAGCAGCCGAGGTTTCTACGAGCAGTACTTC.

The CDR3 loop reads CASSPQIGTGGDEQYF. Written as DNA, the CDR3 is TGTGCCAGCTCACCTCAAATAGGGACAGGGGGCGACGAGCAGTACTTC. J is TRBJ2-7 and V is TRBV18; 12 bases are a match to TRBD1. CDR3 length: 16 amino acids. CDR1 and CDR2 from the germline V gene are KGHSH and LQKENI. Unmatched junction bases numbered 8, after V lost 3 bases and J lost 5 bases. The full variable domain, in which reference TRBV18 and TRBJ2-7 provide the parts outside the CDR3, is NAGVMQNPRHLVRRRGQEARLRCSPMKGHSHVYWYRQLPEEGLKFMVYLQKENIIDESGMPKERFSAEFPKEGPSILRIQQVVRGDSAAYFCASSPQIGTGGDEQYFGPGTRLTVT.

This clonotype was seen many times. V usage is TRBV12-3 or TRBV12-4 and J usage is TRBJ2-1; the match to TRBD2 covers 8 bases. After removal of 7 bases from V and 7 bases from J, the junction contained 6 bases not matched to a gene. The CDR3 length is 13 residues. CDR3 loop: CASKRGNRNEQFF. CDR3 DNA: TGTGCCAGCAAGCGGGGGAACCGAAATGAGCAGTTCTTC.

J is TRBJ2-1 and V is TRBV20-1, with 10 positions matching TRBD2. CDR1 DFQATT and CDR2 SNEGSKA come from the germline V gene (reference sequence). This CDR3 comprises 14 residues. Trimming took 3 bases from V and 5 from J; bases not matched to a gene: 4. The CDR3 nucleotides read TGCAGTGCTAGCGGAGCGGGAGGGAACAATGAGCAGTTCTTC. Protein: CSASGAGGNNEQFF.

Comment on this clonotype: Possible read error: a much larger clone is one base away. The rearrangement joins TRBV3-1 to TRBJ2-7; D remains unclear. Germline-derived CDR1 and CDR2 are LGHDT and YNNKEL (reference sequence). Trimming took off 3 bases at V and 9 bases at J, with 15 bases between the two ends. The CDR3 totals 13 residues. The CDR3 sequence is CASSHLLESMQYF. The DNA for the CDR3 is TGTGCCAGCAGCCACTTGTTGGAGAGCATGCAGTACTTC.

This clonotype was detected many times. The chain recombines TRBV6-1 with TRBJ1-2, with 7 bases aligning to TRBD1. V dropped 6 bases and J dropped 4; count of bases not matched to a gene: 11. This CDR3 spans 15 amino acids. Germline lookup yields CDR1 MNHNS and CDR2 SASEGT. The CDR3 DNA reads as TGTGCCAGCAGATCCAGGGGGGCGCGAGGCTATGGCTACACCTTC. This gives the protein CASRSRGARGYGYTF.

This clonotype has at least ten counts. The rearrangement uses TRBV3-1 and TRBJ1-1; D call uncertain. The V gene lost 2 bases and the J gene lost 5 bases, with 9 bases spanning the gap. The CDR3 sequence is 13 residues long. CDR1 and CDR2 from the germline V gene are LGHDT and YNNKEL (reference sequence). The CDR3 sequence is CASSQNRRTEAFF. The CDR3 DNA reads TGTGCCAGCAGCCAAAATCGGCGGACTGAAGCTTTCTTT.

In this sample, this clonotype turned up a few times. The chain recombines TRBV6-1 with TRBJ2-1; unclear D gene. The CDR3 runs to 15 residues. The germline V gene has CDR1 MNHNS and CDR2 SASEGT. The ends were cut back, 1 base at V and 4 bases at J, with 11 bases in the middle. The CDR3 here is CASSEGIGLYNEQFF. The CDR3 DNA reads as TGTGCCAGCAGTGAAGGGATAGGATTATACAATGAGCAGTTCTTC.

This clonotype was seen only a few times. The V call is TRBV20-1, the J call TRBJ2-7, with 9 positions matching TRBD1. The junction had 9 bases not matched to a gene; V was cut back by 0 bases and J by 6 bases. From germline, CDR1 is DFQATT and CDR2 SNEGSKA (reference sequence). The CDR3 totals 15 residues. The CDR3 sequence is CSARDLGQGVSEQYF. The CDR3 coding sequence is TGCAGTGCTAGAGATCTGGGACAGGGTGTGAGCGAGCAGTACTTC.

This clonotype was found a few times. Since a much larger clone is just one base distant, this may be a read error. The CDR3 DNA follows: TGTGCCTGGACTGGCGGGAGTTTAGATACGCAGTATTTT. It translates to CAWTGGSLDTQYF. The chain carries TRBV30 and TRBJ2-3, with 7 bases that match TRBD2. The junction had 6 bases not matched to a gene; V was cut back by 4 bases and J by 5 bases. Germline V gives CDR1 GTSNPN, CDR2 SVGIG (reference sequence). The CDR3 runs 13 residues.

This clonotype was detected ten times or more. The chain uses TRBV20-1 and TRBJ2-3; no clear D. This CDR3 has 13 residues. V was clipped by 6 bases and J by 0 bases, with 10 bases between them. In germline, CDR1 is DFQATT, CDR2 SNEGSKA (reference sequence). The CDR3 DNA is TGCAGTGCCGAGGCAATTAGCACAGATACGCAGTATTTT. Translated: CSAEAISTDTQYF.

This clonotype has at least ten counts. This rearrangement joins TRBV20-1 to TRBJ2-1; TRBD2 matches at 13 bases. Trimming took 0 bases from V and 7 from J; bases not matched to a gene: 3. The CDR3 length is 15 residues. In germline, CDR1 is DFQATT, CDR2 SNEGSKA (reference sequence). The CDR3 DNA reads TGCAGTGCTAGAGAAATGACTAGCGGGGGGAATGAGCAGTTCTTC. Translating it yields CSAREMTSGGNEQFF.